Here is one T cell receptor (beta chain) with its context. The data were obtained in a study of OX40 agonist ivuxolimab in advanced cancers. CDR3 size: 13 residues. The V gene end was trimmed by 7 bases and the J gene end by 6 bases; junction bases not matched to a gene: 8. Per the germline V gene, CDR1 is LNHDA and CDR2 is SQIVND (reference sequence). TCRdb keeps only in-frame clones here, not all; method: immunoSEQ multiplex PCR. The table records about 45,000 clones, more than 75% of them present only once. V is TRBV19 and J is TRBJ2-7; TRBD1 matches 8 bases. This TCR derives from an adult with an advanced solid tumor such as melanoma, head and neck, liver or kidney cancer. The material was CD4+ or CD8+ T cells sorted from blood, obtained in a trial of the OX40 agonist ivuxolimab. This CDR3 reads CASTGRTGGEQYF. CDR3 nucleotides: TGTGCCAGTACGGGGAGAACAGGGGGCGAGCAGTACTTC. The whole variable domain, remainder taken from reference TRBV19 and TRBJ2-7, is DGGITQSPKYLFRKEGQNVTLSCEQNLNHDAMYWYRQDPGQGLRLIYYSQIVNDFQKGDIAEGYSVSREKKESFPLTVTSAQKNPTAFYLCASTGRTGGEQYFGPGTRLTVT.